Shown below are 3 T cell receptor beta chains from a single sample sequenced in a study of CD8 T cells in ankylosing spondylitis. TCRdb re-called the 5' RACE reads with MiXCR, one entry per CDR3 protein. The sample yields around 25,000 distinct CDR3 sequences, roughly 13% seen once. Sequencing was performed on blood. The receptors come from a male donor with ankylosing spondylitis or in good health (not recorded which).

The gene calls are TRBV4-3 and TRBJ2-6, with D perhaps matching TRBD1 or TRBD2 (6 bases each). The germline V gene encodes CDR1 LGHNA and CDR2 YSLEER. The germline V and J ends were trimmed by 0 bases and 0 bases, with 15 bases remaining between them. The CDR3 has 19 amino acids. The CDR3 protein is CASSQDWGAAYSGANVLTF. The CDR3 DNA reads as TGCGCCAGCAGCCAAGATTGGGGGGCCGCCTACTCTGGGGCCAACGTCCTGACTTTC.

Ten or more counts support this clonotype. This sequence joins TRBV10-3 and TRBJ2-2, with TRBD2 matching 12 bases. The V gene's germline CDR1 is ENHRY and CDR2 SYGVKD. V trimming: 8 bases; J trimming: 4 bases; junction bases outside the gene matches: 5. The CDR3 is 15 amino acids. The CDR3 DNA is TGTGCCATCGGCGGGACTAGCGGGCCCACCGGGGAGCTGTTTTTT. Translation gives CAIGGTSGPTGELFF.

The chain combines TRBV19 with TRBJ2-3; 8 bases are shared with TRBD2. The CDR3 runs 15 residues. The germline CDR1 and CDR2 sequences are LNHDA and SQIVND (reference sequence). The V gene end was trimmed by 5 bases and the J gene end by 0 bases; junction bases not matched to a gene: 4. The CDR3 DNA follows: TGTGCCAGTAGTGCCGGGGGGGCTAGCACAGATACGCAGTATTTT. As protein: CASSAGGASTDTQYF.